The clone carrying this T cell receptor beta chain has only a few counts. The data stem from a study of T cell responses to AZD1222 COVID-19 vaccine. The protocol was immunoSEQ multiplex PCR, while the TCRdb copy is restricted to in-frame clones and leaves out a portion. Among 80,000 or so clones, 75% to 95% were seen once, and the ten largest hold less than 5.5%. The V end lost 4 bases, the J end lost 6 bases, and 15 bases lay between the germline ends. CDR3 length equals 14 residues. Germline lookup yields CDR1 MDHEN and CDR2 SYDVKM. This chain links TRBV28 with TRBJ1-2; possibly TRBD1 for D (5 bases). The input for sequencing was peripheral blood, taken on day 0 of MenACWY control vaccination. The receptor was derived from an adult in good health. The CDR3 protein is CASSSPQGWNGYTF. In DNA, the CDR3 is TGTGCCAGCAGTTCACCCCAGGGCTGGAATGGCTACACCTTC.